Listed below are T cell receptor beta chains from one sample, sequenced in a study of CD8 T cells in ankylosing spondylitis. Via MiXCR, TCRdb re-called the 5' RACE reads, giving one row per CDR3 protein. This table holds approximately 550,000 distinct CDR3 sequences, about 13% found once. The sample was blood, either unsorted or a sorted T cell fraction (not recorded which). These receptors originate from a male donor with ankylosing spondylitis. Both conserved end residues are part of each CDR3. Fields, in order: clone size, D gene, J gene, V gene, CDR3 protein. A D gene is named only where the DNA matches it firmly. Size values are once, few and many counts, or a class for expanded clones, and some rows have none.

clone size: .
D gene: .
J gene: TRBJ2-1
V gene: TRBV5-4
CDR3 protein: CASSSRVQVGNEQFF

clone size: many
D gene: TRBD2
J gene: TRBJ2-5
V gene: TRBV4-1
CDR3 protein: CASSQERAGERETQYF

clone size: .
D gene: .
J gene: TRBJ1-2
V gene: TRBV2
CDR3 protein: CASVGDGYTF

clone size: few
D gene: .
J gene: TRBJ1-1
V gene: TRBV24-1
CDR3 protein: CAPTDGDTEAFF

clone size: many
D gene: TRBD2
J gene: TRBJ2-3
V gene: TRBV12-3/TRBV12-4
CDR3 protein: CASTILVIAGEVDTQYF

clone size: .
D gene: .
J gene: TRBJ2-6
V gene: TRBV6-1
CDR3 protein: CATIGGEAAGANVLTF

clone size: few
D gene: .
J gene: TRBJ2-1
V gene: TRBV20-1
CDR3 protein: CSAGPPGAPYNEQFF

clone size: .
D gene: .
J gene: TRBJ2-4
V gene: TRBV10-1
CDR3 protein: CASSESKQRNIQYF

clone size: .
D gene: TRBD2
J gene: TRBJ2-5
V gene: TRBV4-2
CDR3 protein: CASRRGRGGEEETQYF

clone size: few
D gene: TRBD1
J gene: TRBJ2-5
V gene: TRBV29-1
CDR3 protein: CSVQSTGRETQYF

clone size: .
D gene: .
J gene: TRBJ2-7
V gene: TRBV20-1
CDR3 protein: CSARVYRAQEQYF

clone size: few
D gene: .
J gene: TRBJ2-1
V gene: TRBV29-1
CDR3 protein: CSVEWTYNEQFF

clone size: .
D gene: .
J gene: TRBJ2-5
V gene: TRBV2
CDR3 protein: CASGGGRPYF

clone size: few
D gene: TRBD2
J gene: TRBJ2-1
V gene: TRBV20-1
CDR3 protein: CSARDARAGGYNEQFF

clone size: .
D gene: .
J gene: TRBJ2-3
V gene: TRBV7-9
CDR3 protein: CASSILDTQYF

clone size: few
D gene: .
J gene: TRBJ1-5
V gene: TRBV7-2
CDR3 protein: CASSYGRSGAGQPQHF

clone size: .
D gene: .
J gene: TRBJ2-5
V gene: TRBV29-1
CDR3 protein: CSVEPAAQETQYF

clone size: many
D gene: TRBD1
J gene: TRBJ2-2
V gene: TRBV12-3/TRBV12-4
CDR3 protein: CASRPDRGHGGELFF

clone size: .
D gene: .
J gene: TRBJ1-2
V gene: TRBV27
CDR3 protein: CASSFSGRALYGYTF

clone size: .
D gene: .
J gene: TRBJ2-1
V gene: TRBV20-1
CDR3 protein: CSPREGSWQRFF

clone size: few
D gene: .
J gene: TRBJ2-5
V gene: TRBV7-2
CDR3 protein: CASSEIVYQETQYF

clone size: few
D gene: TRBD1
J gene: TRBJ2-7
V gene: TRBV20-1
CDR3 protein: CSARDVKGTGVNYEQYF

clone size: few
D gene: .
J gene: TRBJ2-1
V gene: TRBV3-1
CDR3 protein: CASSQDGGKQFF

clone size: few
D gene: TRBD1
J gene: TRBJ1-1
V gene: TRBV5-4
CDR3 protein: CASSVQGAMTEAFF

clone size: .
D gene: .
J gene: TRBJ2-2
V gene: TRBV20-1
CDR3 protein: CSAKLNTGELFF

clone size: many
D gene: .
J gene: TRBJ2-1
V gene: TRBV12-3/TRBV12-4
CDR3 protein: CASSHSTPYNEQFF

clone size: many
D gene: .
J gene: TRBJ2-3
V gene: TRBV7-9
CDR3 protein: CASSPNRADTQYF

clone size: few
D gene: .
J gene: TRBJ1-1
V gene: TRBV29-1
CDR3 protein: CSVVRAGAAEAFF

clone size: few
D gene: .
J gene: TRBJ2-3
V gene: TRBV20-1
CDR3 protein: CSAEEGITDTQYF

clone size: few
D gene: .
J gene: TRBJ1-1
V gene: TRBV5-5
CDR3 protein: CASSFGVQNTEAFF

clone size: few
D gene: TRBD2
J gene: TRBJ2-7
V gene: TRBV20-1
CDR3 protein: CSARPWGIAGGPYEQYF

clone size: .
D gene: TRBD1
J gene: TRBJ2-3
V gene: TRBV20-1
CDR3 protein: CSAGRDRAMDTQYF

clone size: .
D gene: .
J gene: TRBJ2-7
V gene: TRBV12-3/TRBV12-4
CDR3 protein: CASRGTGGAYEQYF

clone size: few
D gene: .
J gene: TRBJ2-1
V gene: TRBV20-1
CDR3 protein: CSASTGTPTYNEQFF

clone size: few
D gene: TRBD2
J gene: TRBJ2-7
V gene: TRBV20-1
CDR3 protein: CSAWEGPGYEQYF

clone size: .
D gene: TRBD2
J gene: TRBJ2-1
V gene: TRBV3-1
CDR3 protein: CASSPRLAGHNEQFF

clone size: many
D gene: .
J gene: TRBJ2-5
V gene: TRBV12-3/TRBV12-4
CDR3 protein: CASSLAGAETQYF

clone size: few
D gene: .
J gene: TRBJ1-2
V gene: TRBV28
CDR3 protein: CASSFLQGSTNYGYTF

clone size: few
D gene: TRBD1
J gene: TRBJ2-3
V gene: TRBV20-1
CDR3 protein: CSATYRDRSPDTQYF

clone size: .
D gene: .
J gene: TRBJ1-2
V gene: TRBV20-1
CDR3 protein: CSARLVGGRKDYGYTF

clone size: .
D gene: TRBD1
J gene: TRBJ1-2
V gene: TRBV20-1
CDR3 protein: CSASDSTGGRGYTF

clone size: many
D gene: .
J gene: TRBJ1-5
V gene: TRBV10-3
CDR3 protein: CAISDGGDGPQHF

clone size: .
D gene: TRBD2
J gene: TRBJ2-7
V gene: TRBV27
CDR3 protein: CASRLSGSNEQYF

clone size: few
D gene: TRBD2
J gene: TRBJ2-1
V gene: TRBV13
CDR3 protein: CASSFGGGIVNEQFF

clone size: many
D gene: TRBD2
J gene: TRBJ2-1
V gene: TRBV20-1
CDR3 protein: CSARDRLGGSTYNEQFF

clone size: few
D gene: .
J gene: TRBJ2-1
V gene: TRBV18
CDR3 protein: CASSPETGEGNEQFF

clone size: few
D gene: TRBD1
J gene: TRBJ2-2
V gene: TRBV20-1
CDR3 protein: CSARDRVNTGELFF

clone size: many
D gene: TRBD2
J gene: TRBJ2-2
V gene: TRBV12-3/TRBV12-4
CDR3 protein: CASSTGLAGATGELFF

clone size: .
D gene: .
J gene: TRBJ2-5
V gene: TRBV29-1
CDR3 protein: CSVDVGRQETQYF

clone size: .
D gene: .
J gene: TRBJ1-2
V gene: TRBV10-3
CDR3 protein: CAITRDEATYGYTF

clone size: few
D gene: .
J gene: TRBJ1-5
V gene: TRBV20-1
CDR3 protein: CSASHSNQPQHF